The rows below give T cell receptor beta chains drawn from one sample of a study of blood T cell repertoires in COVID-19. Assay used: immunoSEQ multiplex PCR; TCRdb lists only in-frame clones, some missing. This repertoire shows under 150,000 clones, around 83% found once; its top ten account for over 5%. The sample taken for sequencing was peripheral blood. The origin of the receptors is an older man with active or convalescent COVID-19. Both conserved end residues are part of each CDR3. The D gene is left open where the match is weak. Where a row states a size, it is once, few, many or the class of an expanded clone; other rows omit it.

cdr3_nt: TGCGCCAGCAGCCAAGGCAGGGGGATGGGCATGAACACTGAAGCTTTCTTT
cdr3_aa: CASSQGRGMGMNTEAFF
clone_size: NA
v_call: TRBV4-3
j_call: TRBJ1-1
d_call: TRBD1

cdr3_nt: TGTGCCAGTAGTATGGTAGACGGGACAGGGATGTACGAGCAGTACTTC
cdr3_aa: CASSMVDGTGMYEQYF
clone_size: NA
v_call: TRBV19
j_call: TRBJ2-7
d_call: TRBD1

cdr3_nt: TGTGCCAGCAGCTTCGCCACAGGATCTGGAAACACCATATATTTT
cdr3_aa: CASSFATGSGNTIYF
clone_size: once
v_call: TRBV7-3
j_call: TRBJ1-3
d_call: NA

cdr3_nt: TGTGCCAGCACGCCCGGGGGCTCCTACGAGCAGTACTTC
cdr3_aa: CASTPGGSYEQYF
clone_size: once
v_call: TRBV12-3/TRBV12-4
j_call: TRBJ2-7
d_call: NA

cdr3_nt: TGTGCCAGCAGCTTGCAGGGGATAGCTTCACCCCTCCACTTT
cdr3_aa: CASSLQGIASPLHF
clone_size: NA
v_call: TRBV5-6
j_call: TRBJ1-6
d_call: NA

cdr3_nt: TGTGCCAGCTCAGAAACGGTCACTTTGTATGATGGCTACACCTTC
cdr3_aa: CASSETVTLYDGYTF
clone_size: NA
v_call: TRBV18
j_call: TRBJ1-2
d_call: NA

cdr3_nt: TGTGCCAGCAGCCAAGGAGGGGGCAGTTTTGGAAACACCATATATTTT
cdr3_aa: CASSQGGGSFGNTIYF
clone_size: NA
v_call: TRBV4-2
j_call: TRBJ1-3
d_call: TRBD1

cdr3_nt: TGTGCCAGCAGTGAAACGGTAGATAGCACCGGGGAGCTGTTTTTT
cdr3_aa: CASSETVDSTGELFF
clone_size: few
v_call: TRBV6-1
j_call: TRBJ2-2
d_call: NA

cdr3_nt: TGTGCCAGCACCCCTTCCATACTTGATACGCAGTATTTT
cdr3_aa: CASTPSILDTQYF
clone_size: NA
v_call: TRBV12-3/TRBV12-4
j_call: TRBJ2-3
d_call: NA

cdr3_nt: TGTGCCAGCGGACGACAGGGGGTGGACACCGGGGAGCTGTTTTTT
cdr3_aa: CASGRQGVDTGELFF
clone_size: NA
v_call: TRBV9
j_call: TRBJ2-2
d_call: TRBD1

cdr3_nt: TGTGCCAGCAGTTTAAGATTAGGGGGCGAGGGTGAGCAGTTCTTC
cdr3_aa: CASSLRLGGEGEQFF
clone_size: NA
v_call: TRBV28
j_call: TRBJ2-1
d_call: TRBD1

cdr3_nt: TGTGCCAGCAGCTTATTCGAAGGGGCCCTGAACACTGAAGCTTTCTTT
cdr3_aa: CASSLFEGALNTEAFF
clone_size: NA
v_call: TRBV5-4
j_call: TRBJ1-1
d_call: NA

cdr3_nt: TGTGCCAGCTCACCAATGAGGACCGGGGAGCTGTTTTTT
cdr3_aa: CASSPMRTGELFF
clone_size: NA
v_call: TRBV18
j_call: TRBJ2-2
d_call: NA

cdr3_nt: TGTGCCAGCAGACAACCGGGACAGGGGCCCGGAAACACCATATATTTT
cdr3_aa: CASRQPGQGPGNTIYF
clone_size: once
v_call: TRBV7-2
j_call: TRBJ1-3
d_call: TRBD1

cdr3_nt: TGTGCCAGCAGTTACTCCGGGACTAGCGGGTTTGGTGAGCAGTTCTTC
cdr3_aa: CASSYSGTSGFGEQFF
clone_size: NA
v_call: TRBV6-6
j_call: TRBJ2-1
d_call: TRBD2

cdr3_nt: TGTGCCAGCAGCTTGGGACCGGGAGGCGGCTACACCTTC
cdr3_aa: CASSLGPGGGYTF
clone_size: NA
v_call: TRBV3-1/TRBV3-2
j_call: TRBJ1-2
d_call: NA

cdr3_nt: TGTGCCAGCTCACCAGGGCGGGAGAACACTGAAGCTTTCTTT
cdr3_aa: CASSPGRENTEAFF
clone_size: NA
v_call: TRBV18
j_call: TRBJ1-1
d_call: NA

cdr3_nt: TGTGCCAGCAGCTTATTTCCCCCGGGACAGGGGAACAATGAGCAGTTCTTC
cdr3_aa: CASSLFPPGQGNNEQFF
clone_size: NA
v_call: TRBV7-3
j_call: TRBJ2-1
d_call: TRBD1

cdr3_nt: TGTGCCATGGCAGCGAATGCCCAAGAGACCCAGTACTTC
cdr3_aa: CAMAANAQETQYF
clone_size: NA
v_call: TRBV10-3
j_call: TRBJ2-5
d_call: NA

cdr3_nt: TGCAGCTCTACCGGGGGGGCCGGCACAGATACGCAGTATTTT
cdr3_aa: CSSTGGAGTDTQYF
clone_size: NA
v_call: TRBV29-1
j_call: TRBJ2-3
d_call: TRBD2

cdr3_nt: TGTGCCAGCAGCTGGGGGGGTTACACTGAAGCTTTCTTT
cdr3_aa: CASSWGGYTEAFF
clone_size: NA
v_call: TRBV5-4
j_call: TRBJ1-1
d_call: NA

cdr3_nt: TGCGCCAGCAGTGACCTTTACAGGGGGAACAACGAGCAGTACTTC
cdr3_aa: CASSDLYRGNNEQYF
clone_size: NA
v_call: TRBV10-1
j_call: TRBJ2-7
d_call: TRBD1

cdr3_nt: TGCAGCGTTGAAGCGGTGAGGACAGGGGGCTCTGGGGCCAACGTCCTGACTTTC
cdr3_aa: CSVEAVRTGGSGANVLTF
clone_size: once
v_call: TRBV29-1
j_call: TRBJ2-6
d_call: TRBD1

cdr3_nt: TGTGCCAGCAGTTTCCTAGCGGGGGGGATAGGCGAGCAGTTCTTC
cdr3_aa: CASSFLAGGIGEQFF
clone_size: NA
v_call: TRBV28
j_call: TRBJ2-1
d_call: TRBD2

cdr3_nt: TGTGCCAGCAGCCCCGGACAGCCCCCTAATGAAAAACTGTTTTTT
cdr3_aa: CASSPGQPPNEKLFF
clone_size: NA
v_call: TRBV5-7
j_call: TRBJ1-4
d_call: NA

cdr3_nt: TGTGCCAGCAGCTTAGATTCTCGGGTCCACAATGAGCAGTTCTTC
cdr3_aa: CASSLDSRVHNEQFF
clone_size: NA
v_call: TRBV11-2
j_call: TRBJ2-1
d_call: NA

cdr3_nt: TGTGCCAGCAGCTTCGGACAGGGTGGTAATGAAAAACTGTTTTTT
cdr3_aa: CASSFGQGGNEKLFF
clone_size: NA
v_call: TRBV7-9
j_call: TRBJ1-4
d_call: TRBD1

cdr3_nt: TGTGCCAGCAGCGTAGCGGGACAGGGGGCTGGGGGGAATGAGCAGTTCTTC
cdr3_aa: CASSVAGQGAGGNEQFF
clone_size: NA
v_call: TRBV9
j_call: TRBJ2-1
d_call: TRBD1

cdr3_nt: TGTGCCAGCAGTACTCGACAGGGAAGCTCCTACGAGCAGTACTTC
cdr3_aa: CASSTRQGSSYEQYF
clone_size: NA
v_call: TRBV6-2/TRBV6-3
j_call: TRBJ2-7
d_call: TRBD1

cdr3_nt: TGTGCCAGCAGCTTAGTTTTAGCGGGGGGATGGGATACGCAGTATTTT
cdr3_aa: CASSLVLAGGWDTQYF
clone_size: NA
v_call: TRBV7-2
j_call: TRBJ2-3
d_call: TRBD2

cdr3_nt: TGTGCCAGCAGTTTAGGGACTGGTAGCTCCTACAATGAGCAGTTCTTC
cdr3_aa: CASSLGTGSSYNEQFF
clone_size: once
v_call: TRBV28
j_call: TRBJ2-1
d_call: NA

cdr3_nt: TGTGCCATCAGTGAGTCTTCGAAAGTAGCTAACTATGGCTACACCTTC
cdr3_aa: CAISESSKVANYGYTF
clone_size: NA
v_call: TRBV10-3
j_call: TRBJ1-2
d_call: NA

cdr3_nt: TGTGCCACCAGCAGAGATAAAAGTGAGGGGGGGTACTCACCCCTCCACTTT
cdr3_aa: CATSRDKSEGGYSPLHF
clone_size: NA
v_call: TRBV15
j_call: TRBJ1-6
d_call: NA

cdr3_nt: TGTGCTAGTGGAGCCGGGACAGGGAATGAAAAACTGTTTTTT
cdr3_aa: CASGAGTGNEKLFF
clone_size: NA
v_call: TRBV12-5
j_call: TRBJ1-4
d_call: TRBD1

cdr3_nt: TGTGCCAGCAGCCTTCGGACAGAACCCCCCAGGAAAGCTTTCTTT
cdr3_aa: CASSLRTEPPRKAFF
clone_size: NA
v_call: TRBV4-2
j_call: TRBJ1-1
d_call: NA

cdr3_nt: TGTGCCAGCAGTCCCCGGGACAGGGGTTACGAGCAGTACTTC
cdr3_aa: CASSPRDRGYEQYF
clone_size: NA
v_call: TRBV27
j_call: TRBJ2-7
d_call: TRBD1

cdr3_nt: TGTGCCAGCAGTGATTGGGCTAGCGCTGACAATGAGCAGTTCTTC
cdr3_aa: CASSDWASADNEQFF
clone_size: NA
v_call: TRBV2
j_call: TRBJ2-1
d_call: NA

cdr3_nt: TGTGCCAGCTCACTTCTACCCGGACAGGGAAACACTGAAGCTTTCTTT
cdr3_aa: CASSLLPGQGNTEAFF
clone_size: NA
v_call: TRBV18
j_call: TRBJ1-1
d_call: TRBD1

cdr3_nt: TGTGCCAGCAGACACGCCCCGACAGGGGGGTACGAGCAGTACTTC
cdr3_aa: CASRHAPTGGYEQYF
clone_size: NA
v_call: TRBV27
j_call: TRBJ2-7
d_call: TRBD1

cdr3_nt: TGTGCCAGCAGTCCGACCGGGACAGGAGCAGATACGCAGTATTTT
cdr3_aa: CASSPTGTGADTQYF
clone_size: NA
v_call: TRBV27
j_call: TRBJ2-3
d_call: TRBD1

cdr3_nt: TGTGCCAGCAGTTACATGGCCTTAGCGGGGGGGGACAATGAGCAGTTCTTC
cdr3_aa: CASSYMALAGGDNEQFF
clone_size: NA
v_call: TRBV6-2/TRBV6-3
j_call: TRBJ2-1
d_call: TRBD2

cdr3_nt: TGTGCCAGCAGCTTAGAACTAGCGGGAGATACGCAGTATTTT
cdr3_aa: CASSLELAGDTQYF
clone_size: NA
v_call: TRBV11-1
j_call: TRBJ2-3
d_call: TRBD2

cdr3_nt: TGTGCCAGCAGTTCCGGACAGGCATGGAATGAAAAACTGTTTTTT
cdr3_aa: CASSSGQAWNEKLFF
clone_size: NA
v_call: TRBV28
j_call: TRBJ1-4
d_call: TRBD1

cdr3_nt: TGTGCCAGCAGCTTGCAGGGTACCTATGGCTACACCTTC
cdr3_aa: CASSLQGTYGYTF
clone_size: NA
v_call: TRBV11-2
j_call: TRBJ1-2
d_call: NA

cdr3_nt: TGTGCCAGCTCACCAAGTCCAGGGTCGGAGGGACCCGAGTCTTTCTTT
cdr3_aa: CASSPSPGSEGPESFF
clone_size: NA
v_call: TRBV18
j_call: TRBJ1-1
d_call: NA